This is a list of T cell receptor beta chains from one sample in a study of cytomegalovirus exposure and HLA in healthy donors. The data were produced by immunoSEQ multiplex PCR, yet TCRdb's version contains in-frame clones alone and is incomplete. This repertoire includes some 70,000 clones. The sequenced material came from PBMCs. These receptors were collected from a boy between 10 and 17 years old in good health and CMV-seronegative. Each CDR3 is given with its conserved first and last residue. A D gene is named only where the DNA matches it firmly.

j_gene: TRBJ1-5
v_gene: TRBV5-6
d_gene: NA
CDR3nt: TGTGCCAGCAGCTCGACCCAGGGTGAACGTTGGCCCCAGCATTTT
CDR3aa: CASSSTQGERWPQHF

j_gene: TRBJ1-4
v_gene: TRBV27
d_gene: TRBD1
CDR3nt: TGTGCCAGCAGTCCTCGACAGGGACGGGAAAAACTGTTTTTT
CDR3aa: CASSPRQGREKLFF

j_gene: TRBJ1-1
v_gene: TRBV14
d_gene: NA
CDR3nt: TGTGCCAGCAGCCCGGGTGGGACTGAAGCTTTCTTT
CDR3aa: CASSPGGTEAFF

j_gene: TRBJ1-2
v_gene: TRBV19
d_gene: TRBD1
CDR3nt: TGTGCCAGTAGTATAGGACGGGACAGCGCTTTCTTCTATGGCTACACCTTC
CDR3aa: CASSIGRDSAFFYGYTF

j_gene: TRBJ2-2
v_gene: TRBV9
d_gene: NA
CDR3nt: TGTGCCAGCAGCGTAGTCGTAGGGGATACCGGGGAGCTGTTTTTT
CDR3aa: CASSVVVGDTGELFF

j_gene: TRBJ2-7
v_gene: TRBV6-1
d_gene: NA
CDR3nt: TGTGCCAGCAGTGAACTAGGTCGGGACTACGAGCAGTACTTC
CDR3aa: CASSELGRDYEQYF

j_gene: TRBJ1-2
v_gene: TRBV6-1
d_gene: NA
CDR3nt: TGTGCCAGCAGCCCTCTCGGGGGAGCCTATGGCTACACCTTC
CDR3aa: CASSPLGGAYGYTF

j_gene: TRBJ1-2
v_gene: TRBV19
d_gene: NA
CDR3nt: TGTGCCAGTAGTATGAGGCAGAACCATCTTGTACCCTATGGCTACACCTTC
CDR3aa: CASSMRQNHLVPYGYTF

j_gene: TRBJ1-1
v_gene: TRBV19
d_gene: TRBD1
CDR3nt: TGTGCCAGTAGTCGACAGGGACAGCTCAACACTGAAGCTTTCTTT
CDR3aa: CASSRQGQLNTEAFF

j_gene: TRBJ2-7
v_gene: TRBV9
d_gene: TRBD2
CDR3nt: TGTGCCAGCAGTGGACTAGCGGGAGATTACGAGCAGTACTTC
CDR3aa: CASSGLAGDYEQYF

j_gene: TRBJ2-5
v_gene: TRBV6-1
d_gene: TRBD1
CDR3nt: TGTGCCAGCAGTGAGCAGACAGGGGGCCAAGAGACCCAGTACTTC
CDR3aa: CASSEQTGGQETQYF

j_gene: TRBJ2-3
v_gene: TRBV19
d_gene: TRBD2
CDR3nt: TGTGCCAGTAGCCTCGGGAGGGGAGCGGGAGATGGCACAGATACGCAGTATTTT
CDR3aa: CASSLGRGAGDGTDTQYF

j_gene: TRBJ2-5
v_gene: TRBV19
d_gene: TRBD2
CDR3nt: TGTGCCAGTAGTATAGTTAGCGGGCAAGAGACCCAGTACTTC
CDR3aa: CASSIVSGQETQYF

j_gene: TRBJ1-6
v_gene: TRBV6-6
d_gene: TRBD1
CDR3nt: TGTGCCAGCAGAGAAATGGGACAGAATAATTCACCCCTCCACTTT
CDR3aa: CASREMGQNNSPLHF

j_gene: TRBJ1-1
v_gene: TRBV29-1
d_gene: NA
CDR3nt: TGCAGCGCCGCGACAGCGTTTAACACTGAAGCTTTCTTT
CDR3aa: CSAATAFNTEAFF

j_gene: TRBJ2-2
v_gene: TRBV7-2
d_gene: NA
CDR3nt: TGTGCCAGCAGCTTACCCTCCACCGGGGAGCTGTTTTTT
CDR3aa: CASSLPSTGELFF

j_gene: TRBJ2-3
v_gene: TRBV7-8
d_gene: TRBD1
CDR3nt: TGTGCCAGCAGCTCCCGGCAGGGGGAGACAGATACGCAGTATTTT
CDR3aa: CASSSRQGETDTQYF

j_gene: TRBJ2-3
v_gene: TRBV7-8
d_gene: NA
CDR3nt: TGTGCCAGCAGCTTTGGCAGGAGGGGCGCAGATACGCAGTATTTT
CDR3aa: CASSFGRRGADTQYF

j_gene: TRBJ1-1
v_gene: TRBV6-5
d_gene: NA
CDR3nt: TGTGCCAGCAGTTCTATATCGGGGGGCACTGAAGCTTTCTTT
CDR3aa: CASSSISGGTEAFF

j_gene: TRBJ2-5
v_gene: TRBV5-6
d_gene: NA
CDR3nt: TGTGCCAGCAGCTTGGTCTTCTTTGGGGGCGGTGAGACCCAGTACTTC
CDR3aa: CASSLVFFGGGETQYF

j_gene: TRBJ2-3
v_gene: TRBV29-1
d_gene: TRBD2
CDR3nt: TGCAGCGTTGTAATGTGGCAGGCGAACAGCGGGATAACAGATACGCAGTATTTT
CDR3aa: CSVVMWQANSGITDTQYF

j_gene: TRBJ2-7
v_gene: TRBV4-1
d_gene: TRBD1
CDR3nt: TGCGCCAGCAGCCAAGCCCCAGGGGGCGAGCAGTACTTC
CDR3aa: CASSQAPGGEQYF

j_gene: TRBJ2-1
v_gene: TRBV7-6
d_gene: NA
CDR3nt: TGTGCCAGCAGCCAGATAGGGAGTGGTGAGCAGTTCTTC
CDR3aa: CASSQIGSGEQFF

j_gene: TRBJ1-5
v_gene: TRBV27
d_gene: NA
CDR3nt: TGTGCCACTGGTCGGCAGGGCGGCAATCAGCCCCAGCATTTT
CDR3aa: CATGRQGGNQPQHF

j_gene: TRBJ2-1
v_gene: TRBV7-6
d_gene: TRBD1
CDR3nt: TGTGCCAGCAGCCACGGGACAGGCAGGTACAATGAGCAGTTCTTC
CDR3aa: CASSHGTGRYNEQFF

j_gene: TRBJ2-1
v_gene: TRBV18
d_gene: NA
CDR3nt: TGTGCCAGCTCCAGGTCTCAGCAGTCCAATGAGCAGTTCTTC
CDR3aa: CASSRSQQSNEQFF

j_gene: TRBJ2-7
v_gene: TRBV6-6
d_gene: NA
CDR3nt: TGTGCCAGCAGTTACTCGACGAAACAGGGCTACGAGCAGTACTTC
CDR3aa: CASSYSTKQGYEQYF

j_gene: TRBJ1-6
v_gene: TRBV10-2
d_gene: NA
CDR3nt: TGCGCCAGCAGTGAGAGGGCAGGTGAGGGATCACCCCTCCACTTT
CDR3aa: CASSERAGEGSPLHF

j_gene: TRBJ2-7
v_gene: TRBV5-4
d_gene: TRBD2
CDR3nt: TGTGCCAGCAGCTTGGGAGGTAGCGGGAGTAGGTCCGAGCAGTACTTC
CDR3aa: CASSLGGSGSRSEQYF

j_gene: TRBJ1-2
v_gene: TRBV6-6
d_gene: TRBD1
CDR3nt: TGTGCCAGCAGGAAATTGACAGGGGCAGGTGGCTACACCTTC
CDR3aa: CASRKLTGAGGYTF

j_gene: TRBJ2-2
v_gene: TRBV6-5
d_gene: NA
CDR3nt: TGTGCCAGCAACTCTGACGGGACCGGGGAGCTGTTTTTT
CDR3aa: CASNSDGTGELFF

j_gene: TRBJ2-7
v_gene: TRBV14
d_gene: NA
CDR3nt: TGTGCCAGCAGCCCCCTAACGGCGGGGAGCGAGCAGTACTTC
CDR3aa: CASSPLTAGSEQYF

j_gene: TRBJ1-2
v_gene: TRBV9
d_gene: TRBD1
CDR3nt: TGTGCCAGCAGCGTAGTCGCAAACAGGGGTATGGGCTACACCTTC
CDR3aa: CASSVVANRGMGYTF

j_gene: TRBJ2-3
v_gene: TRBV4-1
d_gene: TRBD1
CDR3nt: TGCGCCAGCAGCCGGGACAGTAGCACAGATACGCAGTATTTT
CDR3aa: CASSRDSSTDTQYF

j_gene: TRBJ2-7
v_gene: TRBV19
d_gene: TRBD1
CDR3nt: TGTGCCAGTAGTAGCACCCGGACAGGAAGCTACGAGCAGTACTTC
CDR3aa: CASSSTRTGSYEQYF

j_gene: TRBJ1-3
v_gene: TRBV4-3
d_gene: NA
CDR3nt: TGCGCCAGCAGCCAACTACAGGGAGACACCATATATTTT
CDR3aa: CASSQLQGDTIYF

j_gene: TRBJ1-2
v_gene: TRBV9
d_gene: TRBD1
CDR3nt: TGTGTCAGCAGCGCAGGACAGGGGGATCGGGACTATGGCTACACCTTC
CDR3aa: CVSSAGQGDRDYGYTF

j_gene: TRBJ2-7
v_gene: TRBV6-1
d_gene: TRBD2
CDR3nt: TGTGCCAGCAGTGAGGATATTTGGCGGGGGGGCATGTCCTACGAGCAGTACTTC
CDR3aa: CASSEDIWRGGMSYEQYF

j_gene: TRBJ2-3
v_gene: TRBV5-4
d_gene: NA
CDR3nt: TGTGCCAGCAGCTTGGTAGCGACAGATACGCAGTATTTT
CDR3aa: CASSLVATDTQYF

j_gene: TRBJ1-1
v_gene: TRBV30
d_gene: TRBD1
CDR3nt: TGTGCCTGGAGTATAACTCAGGGGGCGGACACTGAAGCTTTCTTT
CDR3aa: CAWSITQGADTEAFF

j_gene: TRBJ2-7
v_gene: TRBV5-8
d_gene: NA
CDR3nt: TGTGCCAGCAGCTTGGCTCTCTACGAGCAGTACTTC
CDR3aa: CASSLALYEQYF

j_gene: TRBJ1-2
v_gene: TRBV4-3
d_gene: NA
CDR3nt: TGCGCCAGCAGCCAAGATTGGGGCGACTATGGCTACACCTTC
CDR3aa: CASSQDWGDYGYTF

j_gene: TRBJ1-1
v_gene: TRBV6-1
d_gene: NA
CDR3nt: TGTGCCAGCAGTGAATCCCGGGGAAGCACTGAAGCTTTCTTT
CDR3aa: CASSESRGSTEAFF

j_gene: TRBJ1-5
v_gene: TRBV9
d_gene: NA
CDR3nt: TGTGCCAGCAGCGTAGGGGGATTAGCAGGGCAGCCCCAGCATTTT
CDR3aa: CASSVGGLAGQPQHF

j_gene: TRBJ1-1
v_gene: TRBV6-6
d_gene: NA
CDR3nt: TGTGCCAGCACTCAGGGGCAGAACACTGAAGCTTTCTTT
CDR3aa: CASTQGQNTEAFF

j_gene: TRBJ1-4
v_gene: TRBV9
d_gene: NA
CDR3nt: TGTGCCAGCAGCCCAGGGTTAGGAAATGAAAAACTGTTTTTT
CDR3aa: CASSPGLGNEKLFF

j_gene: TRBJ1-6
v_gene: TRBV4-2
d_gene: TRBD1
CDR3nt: TGTGCCAGCAGCCAAGATACAGGGGGAGACTCACCCCTCCACTTT
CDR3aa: CASSQDTGGDSPLHF

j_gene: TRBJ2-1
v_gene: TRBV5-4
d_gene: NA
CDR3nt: TGTGCCAGCAGCCCTGGGGGGGCTTTCTACAATGAGCAGTTCTTC
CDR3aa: CASSPGGAFYNEQFF

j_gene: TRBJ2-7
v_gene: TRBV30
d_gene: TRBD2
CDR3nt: TGTGCCTGGAGTTCCGCATCGTCGGGGGGGCGGTACGAGCAGTACTTC
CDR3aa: CAWSSASSGGRYEQYF

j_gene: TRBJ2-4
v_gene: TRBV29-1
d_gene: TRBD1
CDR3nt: TGCAGCGTTCAGGACAGGGGGAACATTCAGTACTTC
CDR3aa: CSVQDRGNIQYF

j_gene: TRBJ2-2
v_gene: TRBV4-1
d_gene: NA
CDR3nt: TGCGCCAGCAGCCAAATGAAGGACAGTCCGAACACCGGGGAGCTGTTTTTT
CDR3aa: CASSQMKDSPNTGELFF

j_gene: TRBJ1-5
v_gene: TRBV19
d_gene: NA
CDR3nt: TGTGCCAGTAGTTCCAGGTTGCATCAGCCCCAGCATTTT
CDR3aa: CASSSRLHQPQHF

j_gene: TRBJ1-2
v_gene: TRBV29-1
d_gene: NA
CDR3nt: TGCAGCGTTGAACGTCTAGACTATGGCTACACCTTC
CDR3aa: CSVERLDYGYTF

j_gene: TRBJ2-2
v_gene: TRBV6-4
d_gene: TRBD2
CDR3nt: TGTGCCAGCAGTGCAGAGCGGGAGGTACCCGGGGAGCTGTTTTTT
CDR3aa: CASSAEREVPGELFF

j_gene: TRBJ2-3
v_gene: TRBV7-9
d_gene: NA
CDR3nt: TGTGCCAGCAGCTGGGGTAGCGGCGGCACAGATACGCAGTATTTT
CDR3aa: CASSWGSGGTDTQYF

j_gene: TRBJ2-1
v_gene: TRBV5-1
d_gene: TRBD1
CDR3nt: TGCGCCAGCAGCCCTAGGACAGGTACGATGGGCGATGAGCAGTTCTTC
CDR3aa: CASSPRTGTMGDEQFF

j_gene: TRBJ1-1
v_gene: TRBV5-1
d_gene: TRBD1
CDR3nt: TGCGCCAGCAGAGACAGGGGCGCTGAAGCTTTCTTT
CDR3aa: CASRDRGAEAFF

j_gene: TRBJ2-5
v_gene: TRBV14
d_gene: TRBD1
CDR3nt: TGTGCCAGCAGCCAAGAAGTGGTTGGTGGGACAGGGTTTCGAGAGACCCAGTACTTC
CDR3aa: CASSQEVVGGTGFRETQYF

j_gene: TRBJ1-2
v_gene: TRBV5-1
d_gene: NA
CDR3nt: TGCGCCAGCAGCTTGGCCGGCAGGGGAGCCTATGGCTACACCTTC
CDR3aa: CASSLAGRGAYGYTF